This T cell receptor (beta chain) comes out of a study of monozygotic twins with inflammatory bowel disease. Reprocessing the 5' RACE reads, TCRdb reports a single entry for every CDR3 protein and omits DNA. The listing records about 150,000 distinct CDR3 sequences. This clonotype was sampled from a human donor with ulcerative colitis or Crohn's disease, or a healthy co-twin of an affected twin (not recorded which). The specimen sequenced was blood.

CDR3 residues: CASSSDSGRASDTQYF. The chain combines TRBV5-1 with TRBJ2-3; lacking DNA, the TRBD2 call made by TCRdb goes unchecked. Germline CDR1 and CDR2: SGHRS and YFSETQ. The CDR3 loop spans 16 amino acids. The complete variable domain, with remaining parts taken from reference TRBV5-1 and TRBJ2-3, reads KAGVTQTPRYLIKTRGQQVTLSCSPISGHRSVSWYQQTPGQGLQFLFEYFSETQRNKGNFPGRFSGRQFSNSRSEMNVSTLELGDSALYLCASSSDSGRASDTQYFGPGTRLTVL.